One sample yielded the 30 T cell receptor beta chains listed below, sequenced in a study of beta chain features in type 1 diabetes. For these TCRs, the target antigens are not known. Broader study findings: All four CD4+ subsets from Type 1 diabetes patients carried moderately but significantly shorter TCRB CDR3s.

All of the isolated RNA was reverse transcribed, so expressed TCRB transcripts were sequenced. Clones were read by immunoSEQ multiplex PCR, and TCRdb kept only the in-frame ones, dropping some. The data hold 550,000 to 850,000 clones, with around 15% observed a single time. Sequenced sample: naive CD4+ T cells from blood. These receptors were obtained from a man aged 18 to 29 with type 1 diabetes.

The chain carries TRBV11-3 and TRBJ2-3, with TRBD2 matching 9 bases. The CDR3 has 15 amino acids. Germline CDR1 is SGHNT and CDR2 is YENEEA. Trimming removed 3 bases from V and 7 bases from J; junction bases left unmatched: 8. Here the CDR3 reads CASSLPSGARYTQYF. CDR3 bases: TGTGCCAGCAGCTTGCCTAGCGGGGCCCGCTATACGCAGTATTTT.

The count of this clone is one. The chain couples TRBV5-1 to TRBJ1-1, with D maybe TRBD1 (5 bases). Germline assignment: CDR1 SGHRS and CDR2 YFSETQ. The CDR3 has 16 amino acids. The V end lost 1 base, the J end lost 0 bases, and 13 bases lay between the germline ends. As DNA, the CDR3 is TGCGCCAGCAGCTTGTTGGGGGACCCCTTGAACACTGAAGCTTTCTTT. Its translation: CASSLLGDPLNTEAFF.

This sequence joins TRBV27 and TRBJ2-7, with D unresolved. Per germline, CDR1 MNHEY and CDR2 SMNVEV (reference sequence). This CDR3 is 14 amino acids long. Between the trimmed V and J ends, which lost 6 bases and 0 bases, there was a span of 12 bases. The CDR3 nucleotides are TGTGCCAGCAGCTTGAACTGGAGCTCCTACGAGCAGTACTTC. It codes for CASSLNWSSYEQYF.

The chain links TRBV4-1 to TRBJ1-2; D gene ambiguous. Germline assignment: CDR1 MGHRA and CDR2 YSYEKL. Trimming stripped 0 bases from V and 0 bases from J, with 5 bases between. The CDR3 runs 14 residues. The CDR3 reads CASSQESSNYGYTF. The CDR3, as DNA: TGCGCCAGCAGCCAAGAGAGTTCTAACTATGGCTACACCTTC.

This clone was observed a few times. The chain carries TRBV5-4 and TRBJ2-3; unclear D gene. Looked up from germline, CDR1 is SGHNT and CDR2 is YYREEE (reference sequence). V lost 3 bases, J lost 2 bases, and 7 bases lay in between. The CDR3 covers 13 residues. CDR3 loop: CASSSYHTDTQYF. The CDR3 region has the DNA TGTGCCAGCAGCTCCTATCACACAGATACGCAGTATTTT.

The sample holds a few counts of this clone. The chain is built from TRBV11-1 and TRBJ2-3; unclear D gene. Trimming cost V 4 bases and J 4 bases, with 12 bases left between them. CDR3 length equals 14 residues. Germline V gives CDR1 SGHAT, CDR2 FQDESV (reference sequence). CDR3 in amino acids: CASSSRWRADTQYF. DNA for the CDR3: TGTGCCAGCAGCTCCCGATGGAGAGCAGATACGCAGTATTTT.

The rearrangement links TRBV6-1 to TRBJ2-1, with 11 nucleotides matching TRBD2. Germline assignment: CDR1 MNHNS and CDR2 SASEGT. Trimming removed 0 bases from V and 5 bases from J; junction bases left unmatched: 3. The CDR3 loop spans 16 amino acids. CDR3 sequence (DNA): TGTGCCAGCAGTGAAGCTCCACTAGCGGGGGACAATGAGCAGTTCTTC. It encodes CASSEAPLAGDNEQFF.

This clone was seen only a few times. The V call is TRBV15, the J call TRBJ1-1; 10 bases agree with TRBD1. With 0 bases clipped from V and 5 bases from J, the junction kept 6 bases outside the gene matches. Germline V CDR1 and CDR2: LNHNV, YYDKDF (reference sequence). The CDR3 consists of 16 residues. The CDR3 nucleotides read TGTGCCACCAGCAGAGATGGGACAGGGGTTAATACTGAAGCTTTCTTT. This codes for CATSRDGTGVNTEAFF.

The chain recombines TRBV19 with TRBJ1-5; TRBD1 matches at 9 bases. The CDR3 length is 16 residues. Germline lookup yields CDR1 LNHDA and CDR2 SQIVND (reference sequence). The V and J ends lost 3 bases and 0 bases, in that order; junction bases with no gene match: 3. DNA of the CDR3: TGTGCCAGTAGTATTGGGACAGGGATTAGCAATCAGCCCCAGCATTTT. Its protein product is CASSIGTGISNQPQHF.

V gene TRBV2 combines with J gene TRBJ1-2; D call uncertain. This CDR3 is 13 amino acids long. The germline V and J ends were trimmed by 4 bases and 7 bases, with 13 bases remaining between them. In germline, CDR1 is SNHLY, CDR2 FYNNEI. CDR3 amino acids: CASSGETLSGYTF. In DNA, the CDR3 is TGTGCCAGCAGTGGGGAGACGCTCTCTGGCTACACCTTC.

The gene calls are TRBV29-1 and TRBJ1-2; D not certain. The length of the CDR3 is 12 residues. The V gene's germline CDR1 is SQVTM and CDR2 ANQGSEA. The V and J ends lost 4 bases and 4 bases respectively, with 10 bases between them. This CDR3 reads CSVGGVGYGYTF. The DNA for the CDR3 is TGCAGCGTTGGTGGGGTAGGCTATGGCTACACCTTC.

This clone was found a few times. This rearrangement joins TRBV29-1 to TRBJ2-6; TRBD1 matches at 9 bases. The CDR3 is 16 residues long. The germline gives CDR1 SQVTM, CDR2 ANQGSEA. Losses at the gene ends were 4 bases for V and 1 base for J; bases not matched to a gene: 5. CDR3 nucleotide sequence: TGCAGCGTTGGAGACAGGGGGAAGTCTGGGGCCAACGTCCTGACTTTC. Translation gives CSVGDRGKSGANVLTF.

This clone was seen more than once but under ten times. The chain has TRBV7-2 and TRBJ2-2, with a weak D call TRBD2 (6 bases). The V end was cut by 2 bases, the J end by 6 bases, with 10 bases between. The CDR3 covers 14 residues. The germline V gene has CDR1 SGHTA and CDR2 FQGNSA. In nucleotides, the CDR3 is TGTGCCAGCAGCTTATGGAGGGTGCCCGGGGAGCTGTTTTTT. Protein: CASSLWRVPGELFF.

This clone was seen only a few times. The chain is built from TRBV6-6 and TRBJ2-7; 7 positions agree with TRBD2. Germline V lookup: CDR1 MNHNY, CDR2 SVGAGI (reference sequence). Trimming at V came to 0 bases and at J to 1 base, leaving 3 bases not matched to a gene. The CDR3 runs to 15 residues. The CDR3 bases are TGTGCCAGCAGTTACTCGAGCGGGGTATCCTACGAGCAGTACTTC. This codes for CASSYSSGVSYEQYF.

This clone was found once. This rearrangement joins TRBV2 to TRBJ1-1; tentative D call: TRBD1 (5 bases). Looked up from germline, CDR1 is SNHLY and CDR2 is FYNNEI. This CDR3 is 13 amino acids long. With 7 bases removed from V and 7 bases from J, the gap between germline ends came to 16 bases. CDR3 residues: CASMTDRQREAFF. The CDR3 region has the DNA TGTGCCAGCATGACGGATCGACAGCGTGAAGCTTTCTTT.

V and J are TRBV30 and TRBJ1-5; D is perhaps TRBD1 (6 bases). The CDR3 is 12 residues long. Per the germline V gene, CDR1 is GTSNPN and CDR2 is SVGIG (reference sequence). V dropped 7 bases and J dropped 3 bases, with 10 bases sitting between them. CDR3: CAYGGPNQPQHF. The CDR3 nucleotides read TGTGCCTACGGGGGGCCCAATCAGCCCCAGCATTTT.

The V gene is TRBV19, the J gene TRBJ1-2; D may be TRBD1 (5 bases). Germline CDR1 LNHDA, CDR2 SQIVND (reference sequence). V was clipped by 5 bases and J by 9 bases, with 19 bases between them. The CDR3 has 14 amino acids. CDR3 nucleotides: TGTGCCAGTAGTCCCGGGGCCGGAGTCAACCGCTACACCTTC. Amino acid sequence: CASSPGAGVNRYTF.

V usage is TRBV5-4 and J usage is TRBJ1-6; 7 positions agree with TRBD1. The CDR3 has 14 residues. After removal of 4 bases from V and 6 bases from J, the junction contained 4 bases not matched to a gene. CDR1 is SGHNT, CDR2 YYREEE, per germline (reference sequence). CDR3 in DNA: TGTGCCAGCAGCGTCGACAGGGTTAATTCACCCCTCCACTTT. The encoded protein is CASSVDRVNSPLHF.

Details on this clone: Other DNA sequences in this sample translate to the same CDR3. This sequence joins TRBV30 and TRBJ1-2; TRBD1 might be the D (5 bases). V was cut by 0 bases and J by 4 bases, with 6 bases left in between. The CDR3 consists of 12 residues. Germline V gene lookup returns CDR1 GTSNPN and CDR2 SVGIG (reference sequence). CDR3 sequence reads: CAWSVTGYGYTF. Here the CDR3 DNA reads TGTGCCTGGAGTGTAACAGGCTATGGCTACACCTTC.

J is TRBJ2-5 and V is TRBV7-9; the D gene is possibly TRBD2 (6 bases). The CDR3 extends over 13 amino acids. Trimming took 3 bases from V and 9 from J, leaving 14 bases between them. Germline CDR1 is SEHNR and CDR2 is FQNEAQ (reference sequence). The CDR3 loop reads CASSLTLGEAQYF. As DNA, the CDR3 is TGTGCCAGCAGCTTGACCCTTGGGGAGGCCCAGTACTTC.

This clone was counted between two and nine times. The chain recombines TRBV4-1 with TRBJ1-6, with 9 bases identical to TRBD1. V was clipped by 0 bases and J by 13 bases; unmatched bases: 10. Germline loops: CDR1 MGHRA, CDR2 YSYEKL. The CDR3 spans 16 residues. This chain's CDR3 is CASSQDLGQGTWPLHF. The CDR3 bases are TGCGCCAGCAGCCAAGACCTCGGACAGGGGACTTGGCCCCTCCACTTT.

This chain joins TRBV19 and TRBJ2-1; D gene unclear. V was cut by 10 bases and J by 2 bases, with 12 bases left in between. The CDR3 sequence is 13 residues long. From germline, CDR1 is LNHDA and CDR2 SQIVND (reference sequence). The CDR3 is CATKTGTYNEQFF. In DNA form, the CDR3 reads TGTGCCACGAAGACCGGCACCTACAATGAGCAGTTCTTC.

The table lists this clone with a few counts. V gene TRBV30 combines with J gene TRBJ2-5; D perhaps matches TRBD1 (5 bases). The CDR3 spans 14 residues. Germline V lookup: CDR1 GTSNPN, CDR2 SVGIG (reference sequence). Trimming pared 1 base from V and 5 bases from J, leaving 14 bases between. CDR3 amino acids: CAWSDPQGIETQYF. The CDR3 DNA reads TGTGCCTGGAGTGACCCCCAGGGCATCGAGACCCAGTACTTC.

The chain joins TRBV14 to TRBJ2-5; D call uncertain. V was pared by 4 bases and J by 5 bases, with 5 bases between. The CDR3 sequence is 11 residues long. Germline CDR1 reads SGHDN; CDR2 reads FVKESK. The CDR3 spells CASSRTETQYF. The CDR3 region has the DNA TGTGCCAGCAGCCGCACGGAGACCCAGTACTTC.

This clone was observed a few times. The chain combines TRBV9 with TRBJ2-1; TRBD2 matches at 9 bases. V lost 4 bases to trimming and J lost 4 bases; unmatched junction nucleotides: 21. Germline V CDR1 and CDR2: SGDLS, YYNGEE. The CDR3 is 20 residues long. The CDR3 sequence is CASSLGGLAGISGLYNEQFF. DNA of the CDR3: TGTGCCAGCAGCCTCGGAGGGCTAGCGGGGATTTCGGGTTTGTACAATGAGCAGTTCTTC. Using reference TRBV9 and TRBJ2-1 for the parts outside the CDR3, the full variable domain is DSGVTQTPKHLITATGQRVTLRCSPRSGDLSVYWYQQSLDQGLQFLIQYYNGEERAKGNILERFSAQQFPDLHSELNLSSLELGDSALYFCASSLGGLAGISGLYNEQFFGPGTRLTVL.

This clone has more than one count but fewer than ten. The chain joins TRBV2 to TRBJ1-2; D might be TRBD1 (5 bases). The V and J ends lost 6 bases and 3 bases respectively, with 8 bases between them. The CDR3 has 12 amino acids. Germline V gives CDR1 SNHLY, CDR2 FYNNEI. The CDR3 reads CASRGTDYGYTF. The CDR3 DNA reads TGTGCCAGCAGAGGGACGGACTATGGCTACACCTTC.

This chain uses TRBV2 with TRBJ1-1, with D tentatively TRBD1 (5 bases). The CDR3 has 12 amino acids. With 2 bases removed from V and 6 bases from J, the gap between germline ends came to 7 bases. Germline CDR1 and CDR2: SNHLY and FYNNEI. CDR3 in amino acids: CASSERGPEAFF. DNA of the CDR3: TGTGCCAGCAGTGAAAGGGGTCCTGAAGCTTTCTTT.

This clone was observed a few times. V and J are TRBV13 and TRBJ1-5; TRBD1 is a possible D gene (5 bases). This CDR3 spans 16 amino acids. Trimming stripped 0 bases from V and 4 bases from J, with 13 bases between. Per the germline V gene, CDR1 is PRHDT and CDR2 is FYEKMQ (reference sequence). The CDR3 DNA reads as TGTGCCAGCAGCTTAGGGTATTTGGGGGGAAATCAGCCCCAGCATTTT. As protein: CASSLGYLGGNQPQHF.

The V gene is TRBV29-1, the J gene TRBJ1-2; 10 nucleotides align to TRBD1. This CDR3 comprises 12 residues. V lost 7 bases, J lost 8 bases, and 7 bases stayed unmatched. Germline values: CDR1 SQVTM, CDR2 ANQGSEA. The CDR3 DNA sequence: TGCAGCGGGCAAGGACAGGGGGTGGGCTACACCTTC. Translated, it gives CSGQGQGVGYTF.

As DNA, the CDR3 is TGTGCCAGCAGTGAACAGGCGGGGGGCTACAATGAGCAGTTCTTC. Its protein product is CASSEQAGGYNEQFF. The chain couples TRBV6-1 to TRBJ2-1, with 8 nucleotides matching TRBD2. Per the germline V gene, CDR1 is MNHNS and CDR2 is SASEGT. The CDR3 spans 15 residues. V lost 2 bases, J lost 3 bases, and 3 bases stayed unmatched.